This T cell receptor beta chain comes out of a study of shared clonotypes between healthy human individuals (dated by TCRdb to 2019 to 2021). A note on the overall study: The cohort included three men and a couple of women between 18 and 49 years of age. Each donor's leukapheresis produced roughly between roughly 0.85 and 9 billion PBMCs. To estimate repertoire size and how much clonotypes are shared between individuals, the study performed deep sequencing of blood TCR repertoires from roughly five healthy adults. For each donor, CD4 naive and CD4 memory were each given three plates, CD8 naive was given two plates, and CD8 memory was given one plate. Libraries were prepared and TCR repertoires were sequenced by different laboratories using diverse techniques, in order to increase sequencing depth and limit assay-specific biases.

With respect to this clone: Its antigen has not been determined. Qualities for individual bases were not recorded, and no much larger clone is one base off.

TCR CDR3 regions were amplified from genomic DNA by multiplex PCR using the deep immunoSEQ assay. For each cell subset, the extracted genomic DNA was distributed evenly across all wells of several immunoSEQ 96-well plates, and each plate served as one replicate. For sorted subsets, roughly 200 ng of genomic DNA, equivalent to 25,000 to 35,000 T cell genomes, went into each replicate PCR. Purified libraries were quantified with a Qubit 3.0 fluorometer, sized on a Bioanalyzer 2100, and re-quantified with the KAPA Library Quantification kit. A separate single-read 150-cycle Illumina NextSeq 550 flow cell was used to sequence each immunoSEQ 96-well plate. For the original study's pipeline: The immunoSEQ output contained only junctional sequences without quality scores, so filtering could not match that applied to full-length reads. Sequences were annotated with PyIR, a Python wrapper for IgBLAST v1.9, using IMGT germline references to assign V/J genes and CDR3. Reads were filtered out if the reads had weak V/J assignments (E-value above 1e-6), no CDR3, stop codons, out-of-frame junctions, or ambiguous translated residues. V3J clonotypes were defined by identical inferred V gene, J gene, and CDR3 amino acid sequence. Percentage overlap between repertoires was computed as shared unique clonotypes divided by the size of the smaller repertoire. Repertoire richness was assessed with RTK rarefaction, the Chao1 estimator, and Recon v2.1 estimates of unobserved clonotypes. Generation probabilities were computed with OLGA for all TCRbeta clonotypes obtained by the gDNA method from several donors. TCRdb stores this immuneACCESS table with in-frame sequences only. Part of the clones is absent; in the studies checked, under half of the shortfall reflects unresolved V genes, and no reason is known for the rest. V, J and clone size are taken as reported in that table, and D and trimming were inferred from the DNA itself. The sample contains about 2.4 million clones, more than 80% of them found a single time. About 0.13% of the sample rests with the top ten.

The junction shows trimming of 4 bases on V and 0 bases on J, and the gene matches do not reach 5 bases of it. Including the terminal cysteine and phenylalanine, the CDR3 comprises 16 residues. The entry retains the CDR3 DNA only, 48 bases that are in frame from base 1. The germline V gene gives CDR1 as ENHRY and CDR2 as SYGVKD. The donors were healthy, HIV-negative adults with no recently reported acute infections or vaccinations. Every donor was a Caucasian adult living in Nashville, Tennessee, USA. CD4+ T cells were enriched by magnetic negative selection; naive cells were then positively selected on CD45RA, and the negative fraction formed the memory subset. Blood was collected by leukapheresis, and PBMCs were isolated by Ficoll-Histopaque density gradient centrifugation and then cryopreserved in liquid nitrogen vapor phase. Analytical flow cytometry was used to check the purity and quantity of each magnetically sorted T cell population. From each sorted fraction, genomic DNA was isolated and quantified by UV absorbance on a Nanodrop 2000c.

The paper as a whole reports these results and caveats: Naive subsets generally had larger estimated clonotype richness than memory subsets did. Sampling was restricted to blood, and TCR repertoires in tissue are likely to differ from TCR repertoires in blood. The small number of donors limited the genetic and exposure-history diversity represented. Based on pairwise subsampling, the degree of clonotype sharing among donors was expected to be affected by sequencing depth. Clonotypes shared by all four sorted-subset donors showed higher generation probabilities than non-shared clonotypes. About 4.5% of naive CD4, approximately 3.7% of naive CD8, 2.3% of memory CD4, and 0.4% of memory CD8 clonotypes were shared across several donors. Incomplete sequencing was indicated by rarefaction of sorted-subset datasets, despite the large sequencing depth.

The receptor chain draws on TRBV10-3 and TRBJ2-1; 8 bases in the middle match TRBD1. This sequence was found in a man younger than 35 in good health. The specimen was naive CD4+ T cells sorted from blood. The sample's cell subset or site label, decoded: CD45RA+ positively selected. The CDR3: CAISGQGPNSYNEQFF. The sequenced DNA is TGTGCCATCAGTGGACAGGGGCCCAACTCCTACAATGAGCAGTTCTTC.